The T cell receptor (beta chain) described here comes from a study of PD-1 blockade in classical Hodgkin lymphoma. TCRdb keeps only in-frame clones here, not all; method: immunoSEQ multiplex PCR. The sample carries about 24,000 clones, almost 70% recorded once. Study-wide results and limits: Repertoire differences have undefined causes, possibly disease activity or prior therapy. Unlike CD8+ TCR diversity, which did not rise significantly by C4D1, CD4+ TCR diversity did.

Relapse after autologous stem cell transplantation occurred in every patient, and brentuximab vedotin exposure varied. On this clone: Antigen specificity is unknown.

This CDR3 has 16 residues. CDR1 is SGHTA, CDR2 FQGTGA, per germline. Losses at the gene ends were 5 bases for V and 4 bases for J; bases not matched to a gene: 11. This specimen was peripheral blood mononuclear cells (PBMCs), taken at baseline. This clonotype originated in a human donor with classical Hodgkin lymphoma. The chain is built from TRBV7-3 and TRBJ2-3; 8 bases line up with TRBD2. The CDR3 nucleotides are TGTGCCAGCAGCCTGGGCGACGGGGGGGTAGCAGATACGCAGTATTTT. Amino acids: CASSLGDGGVADTQYF.